Listed below are T cell receptor beta chains from one sample, sequenced in a study of cytomegalovirus exposure and HLA in healthy donors. Using immunoSEQ multiplex PCR, the repertoire was profiled, and TCRdb retains in-frame clones only, with some absent. The repertoire consists of 95,000 to 150,000 clones, with 60% to 75% occurring once and the leading ten covering 4.2%. The sample taken for sequencing was PBMCs. The receptors stem from a woman aged 45-60 years in good health and CMV-seropositive. CDR3s include the opening cysteine and the closing phenylalanine or tryptophan. A D gene is named only where the DNA matches it firmly. Part of the rows lack a size; the others show once, few, many or a class for expanded clones.

j_call	clone_size	v_call	d_call	cdr3_nt	cdr3_aa
TRBJ2-5	.	TRBV30	.	TGTGCCTGGAGTGTCCCGGACAGAAGACAGGAGACCCAGTACTTC	CAWSVPDRRQETQYF
TRBJ2-7	few	TRBV28	TRBD2	TGTGCCAGCAGCTCACTAGCGGGGGCCTACGAGCAGTACTTC	CASSSLAGAYEQYF
TRBJ2-3	few	TRBV10-3	.	TGTGCCATCAGTGAGCCCGTTATCACAGATACGCAGTATTTT	CAISEPVITDTQYF
TRBJ1-2	.	TRBV19	TRBD1	TGTGCCAGTTCGGGGCAGGGGGCTAACTATGGCTACACCTTC	CASSGQGANYGYTF
TRBJ1-6	.	TRBV6-1	TRBD1	TGTGCCAGCAGTGTAACCGGGACAGGTGGAAATTCACCCCTCCACTTT	CASSVTGTGGNSPLHF
TRBJ1-4	.	TRBV2	TRBD1	TGTGCCAGCAGTCGCACAGGGGGCTCTAATGAAAAACTGTTTTTT	CASSRTGGSNEKLFF
TRBJ1-2	.	TRBV28	.	TGTGCCAGCAGTGCCACTAGTTCGTATGGCTACACCTTC	CASSATSSYGYTF
TRBJ1-1	few	TRBV7-3	.	TGTGCCAGCAGCCTTACCGGAGGGGACACTGAAGCTTTCTTT	CASSLTGGDTEAFF
TRBJ2-1	.	TRBV6-4	TRBD2	TGTGCCAGCAGTGACGTTAGCGGGGGGGCCAGGAATGAGCAGTTCTTC	CASSDVSGGARNEQFF
TRBJ2-3	.	TRBV5-1	.	TGCGCCAGCAGGCCTGTAGGGGGGGCGACAGATACGCAGTATTTT	CASRPVGGATDTQYF